This T cell receptor (beta chain) was identified during a study of cytomegalovirus exposure and HLA in healthy donors (dated by TCRdb to about 2017). A note on the overall study: According to an earlier analysis of around 600 of the donors, about 179 million T cells yielded 120 million or so unique TCR beta sequences and about 300 Gb of sequence data. Approximately 310 gigabases of sequencing data and around 87 million unique TCR sequences were included in an early release covering about 700 HLA-typed donors. Of the 300 to 500 genotyped donors, roughly 76% were placed in the genetic ancestry cluster associated with self-reported Caucasian donors. The study aimed to test whether signatures of past pathogen exposure could be identified by cataloging public T cell receptors. Using immunosequencing, the study profiled T cell repertoires from 550 to 750 subjects and related those repertoires to cytomegalovirus serostatus. A separate validation cohort of roughly 120 different subjects was used in addition to the 666-subject first cohort. High-throughput TCR immunosequencing, statistical association of individual TCRs with disease status, and machine learning were combined to predict cytomegalovirus infection status. In a later analysis, previously published TCR beta repertoires from about 640 donors were re-analyzed and high-resolution HLA genotyping was added so that TCR occurrence patterns could be studied. In the later analysis, no new phenotypic data were used to find candidate immune exposures; instead, reliance was placed on TCR beta sequences and their occurrence across donors. To decide whether each TCR beta V gene segment behaved as functional or pseudogenic, an earlier analysis of several hundred of the donors relied on high-throughput TCR beta sequencing. Alongside the repertoire data, information on donor age, sex, ethnicity and CMV serostatus was compiled. A later genetic analysis used genome-wide SNP genotypes for about 65% of the roughly 700 donors, treating that subset as a discovery cohort. Every discovery cohort repertoire had been produced on one sequencing platform. Class I and class II HLA loci were covered by the typing at four-digit resolution. Typing coverage differed by locus: A, B, C, DRB1 and DQB1 were typed in roughly 629-630 donors, DQA1 in about 500, DPA1 in roughly 590, and DPB1 in 472. Several DR-DQ haplotypes were treated as single units for association and clustering because of strong linkage in the cohort. Among 300 to 500 genotyped donors of the cohort, an average of around 250,000 unique TCR beta nucleotide sequences was sequenced per donor, of which 15% to 20% were non-productive.

Beyond this particular receptor, the publication reports: Strong co-occurrence of HLA alleles, especially DR and DQ, made assigning TCR associations to individual alleles difficult. Because HLA typing was missing for some donors at each locus, association tests included only the typed subset. In the study, some 180 TCR beta chains were listed as associated with cytomegalovirus. The authors suggested that the approach could potentially be extended to other disease states and immunological phenotypes. Some IMGT-functional V segments, including TRBV6-2 and TRBV6-3, could not be told apart with the 87-base-pair reads, so those segments were excluded. A further reported finding was that TCR beta sequences accurately predicted the HLA-A and HLA-B alleles for most subjects in the first cohort. Presence/absence analyses assumed roughly uniform sequencing depth across donors, an assumption that may not hold. A later genetic analysis associated a missense DCLRE1C variant with V-gene and J-gene trimming of TCR beta chains, and an independent cohort replicated the association. In a later analysis, the rate of TCR association differed among HLA loci, with DRB1 alleles having the most associated TCRs and HLA-C alleles having the fewest. Approximately 18 rarely observed V segments, including chromosome 9 orphons, were excluded from the earlier analysis of a few hundred of the donors because counts were too low. Most TCR sequences were observed very rarely across donors, whereas some public TCRs were present in many individuals. In a later genetic analysis, fewer N-insertions in productive TCRs were reported among donors in an Asian-associated ancestry cluster than the roughly 640-donor mean. Correlated functional status among segregating V segments might reflect linkage disequilibrium, but an unknown experimental factor could not be ruled out. An earlier analysis of approximately 570 of the donors showed that most TCR beta V segments appeared in productive rearrangements either about 87% or about 30% of the time, which broadly matched IMGT annotations. This cohort had only TCR beta chains sequenced, and the lack of alpha or paired-chain data limited which features could be detected. In a later analysis, HLA-associated TCR beta chains were found to be more clonally expanded and to have lower generation probabilities than equally common non-associated chains. The classifier was reported to diagnose cytomegalovirus status with high specificity and sensitivity in both the original cohort and the validation cohort. Immune exposure information for the cohort was limited to CMV serostatus. In a later analysis, most CMV-associated TCR beta chains were found to appear HLA-restricted, with HLA associations seemingly driven largely by CMV exposure. According to a later analysis, parvovirus B19, influenza, CMV and Epstein-Barr virus appeared linked to several top co-occurrence clusters. In a later analysis, about 16,000 TCR beta sequences were associated with specific HLA alleles at a false discovery rate of 0.05. A group of highly shared sequence variants was considered likely to be a technical artifact of the sequencing pipeline. In vitro tests confirmed that a few of the cytomegalovirus-associated TCR beta chains recognize cytomegalovirus antigens.

The CDR3 spans 13 residues, from the cysteine through the phenylalanine. Only CDR3 DNA remains: 39 bases, in frame from the first base. CDR1 SGHTA and CDR2 FQGNSA are derived from the germline V gene. V is clipped by 5 bases and J by 6 bases, and the sequence between their germline boundaries is 12 bases long. As for this clone: Its antigen has not been determined. Nothing much larger sits one base from this clone, and base qualities are not available.

The cohort was made up of around 720 healthy bone marrow donors. All cohort members were sampled while nominally healthy, although unrecorded immune exposures were likely present. The donor tested CMV seronegative and was one of the 352 seronegative cohort members. Every donor gave a peripheral blood sample, and the peripheral blood mononuclear cells from that sample were used for TCR beta sequencing. The Qiagen DNeasy Blood Extraction Kit was used to extract genomic DNA from the blood cell samples. The protocol used for the library was the immunoSEQ multiplex PCR assay. For the multiplex PCR, a mixture combining 60 forward primers for TCR Vbeta segments and 13 reverse primers for TCR Jbeta segments was used. The CDR3 region of rearranged TCR beta genes was amplified from genomic DNA by a multiplex PCR assay. The Illumina HiSeq System was used to sequence the amplified TCR beta libraries as 87-base-pair reads. The study's processing was this. Across the 500 to 750 repertoires, a later analysis counted some 81 million unique TCR beta chains, roughly 11 million of which were shared by at least two donors. Raw reads were error-corrected and collapsed into unique sequences by a nearest-neighbor algorithm in which closely related sequences were merged to remove PCR and sequencing errors. CDR3 sequences were aligned to IMGT reference sequences to assign V, D and J gene segments. For a sequence to be retained, a match of at least six nucleotides was required to both a V gene segment and a J gene segment. Rearrangements were classified as productive when the CDR3 lacked stop codons and remained in frame with V and J, and all other rearrangements were classified as non-productive. Following IMGT convention, CDR3 was defined as the stretch from the second conserved V-encoded cysteine to the conserved J-encoded phenylalanine. The earlier analysis of about 610 of the donors excluded sequences that lacked an unambiguous match to a single V gene segment. An earlier analysis of 550 to 650 of the donors classified V segments as functional when productive rearrangements were above 56.7% and as segregating when the standard deviation between donors was above 5%. To diagnose cytomegalovirus status from the catalog of TCR beta chain sequences, a statistical classification framework was built. V and J gene assignment, in a later analysis, came from comparing TCR nucleotide sequences with IMGT/GENE-DB human TR gene sequences. In a later analysis, CDR3 sequences and most-parsimonious VDJ recombination scenarios were assigned using the TCRdist pipeline. In a later analysis, every TCR beta chain was defined by the combination of its CDR3 amino acid sequence and its V-gene family, and reads without a unique V-gene family were dropped. To address suspected cross-contamination and a sequencing artifact, a later analysis removed approximately 590 highly shared, low-generation-probability nucleotide sequences. A later analysis calculated a clonal expansion index for each public chain from normalized within-repertoire ranks of inferred template counts. Generation probabilities in a later analysis came from a VDJ recombination model fitted to out-of-frame rearrangements, and those results were checked against IGoR. Hypergeometric tests were used in a later analysis to score TCR-TCR, TCR-HLA and TCR-CMV co-occurrence, with a repertoire-size bias correction applied to the TCR pairs. A later analysis estimated false discovery rates by permuting HLA or CMV assignments 20 times. In a later analysis, co-occurring TCRs were grouped using DBSCAN, with TCRdist sequence similarity added in when clustering inside HLA-allele-positive subsets. Repertoires with fewer than 30,000 or more than 120,000 public chains were left out of co-occurrence clustering, as were about 5 repertoires with anomalous nucleotide sharing. TCRdb stores this immuneACCESS table with in-frame sequences only. Part of the clones is absent; in the studies checked, under half of the shortfall reflects unresolved V genes, and no reason is known for the rest. V, J and clone size are those of that table, while D and trimming were read from the DNA. This sample gives about 150,000 clones in total; 84% of them show up just once. Clones ranked in the top ten supply about 2.5% of the sample.

The sequence came from a boy aged 2 to 10 in good health and CMV-seronegative. Sequenced: PBMCs. Recombination linked TRBV7-2 to TRBJ2-3, with the D gene call left open. The bases are TGTGCCAGCAGCGAAAATCCCCGGGATACGCAGTATTTT. It encodes CASSENPRDTQYF.